This is a list of T cell receptor beta chains from one sample in a study of T-cell reconstitution after alpha-beta-depleted transplantation in children. From the PCR reads, TCRdb called clonotypes with MiXCR, one entry per CDR3 protein. The sample contains about 980,000 distinct CDR3 sequences, about 29% of which appear only once. Sequenced here: PBMCs, mostly from graft donor cells, sampled 360 days after TCRalphabeta/CD19-depleted stem cell transplant. These receptors were obtained from a boy younger than two who had a stem cell transplant for SCID, so the T cells may come from the graft donor. CDR3s leave out the opening cysteine and the closing phenylalanine or tryptophan. D genes are given only for firm matches. Only some rows state a clone size, as once, few, many or a class for expanded clones.

-	-	TRBV4-1	TRBJ2-7	12	ASSQVGGTYEQY
-	-	TRBV2	TRBJ2-1	15	ASSRPKTGRSYNEQF
few	TRBD1	TRBV12-3/TRBV12-4	TRBJ2-7	12	ASSLGQGVWEQY
-	TRBD1	TRBV28	TRBJ2-1	12	ASSTRDRLNEQF
few	TRBD2	TRBV18	TRBJ2-7	14	ASSPVRSGGAGEQY
few	-	TRBV5-1	TRBJ2-7	14	ASSLYMTSGSYEQY
-	-	TRBV9	TRBJ2-2	14	ASSVVGGLDTGELF
-	TRBD1	TRBV6-1	TRBJ2-5	12	ASRAGQGSKTQY
-	-	TRBV6-4	TRBJ2-1	13	ASSELANPYNEQF
few	-	TRBV6-5	TRBJ1-2	9	ASSPPPGSF
-	-	TRBV4-1	TRBJ2-3	13	ARSQGHPNTDTQY
-	-	TRBV12-3/TRBV12-4	TRBJ2-5	9	ASSFGGPKY
-	-	TRBV12-3/TRBV12-4	TRBJ1-2	13	ASRIQGGANYGYT
few	-	TRBV28	TRBJ2-7	12	ASSSQWGDYEQY
few	-	TRBV20-1	TRBJ2-3	15	SARDPKKGGSTDTQY
few	TRBD2	TRBV20-1	TRBJ2-1	15	SASTSGRISSYNEQF
-	TRBD2	TRBV7-2	TRBJ2-3	12	ASSPRTSSDTQY
-	TRBD2	TRBV5-1	TRBJ2-3	14	ASSTGLAGNTDTQY
few	-	TRBV19	TRBJ1-6	12	ASSIPGRNSPLH
few	-	TRBV4-2	TRBJ1-6	15	ASSQDPLARGGSPLH
few	-	TRBV3-1	TRBJ2-1	12	ASSQGVGRNEQF
-	-	TRBV7-3	TRBJ2-7	11	ASSLTPGTEQY
-	-	TRBV5-1	TRBJ1-1	11	ASSSGAGTEAF
few	-	TRBV20-1	TRBJ1-5	11	SASGDSNQPQH
-	-	TRBV20-1	TRBJ1-6	14	SASSLGGEGNSPLH
-	TRBD2	TRBV6-1	TRBJ2-1	16	ASSPTATSGGSYNEQF
few	TRBD1	TRBV20-1	TRBJ2-7	13	SAIPGQGYPYEQY
few	TRBD2	TRBV20-1	TRBJ2-7	12	SASRTSNFYEQY
-	TRBD2	TRBV5-1	TRBJ2-3	14	ASSLAGGAQSDTQY
-	-	TRBV18	TRBJ2-2	14	ASSPIGGVNTGELF